This entry lists 31 T cell receptor beta chains sequenced from one sample in a study of lymphopenia after photon versus proton radiotherapy. Here immunoSEQ multiplex PCR was the method, and the copy in TCRdb shows in-frame clones only, minus some. The sample lists roughly 25,000 clones; about nine tenths were seen once. Specimen: peripheral blood, collected from a patient treated with photon-based radiotherapy. These receptors were obtained from a woman in her 50s with cholangiocarcinoma.

This clone appeared once. The chain recombines TRBV6-5 with TRBJ2-7, with TRBD1 matching over 10 bases. In germline, CDR1 is MNHEY, CDR2 SVGAGI. J was trimmed by 2 bases and V by 6 bases; bases with no gene match: 7. The CDR3 covers 15 residues. CDR3 in DNA: TGTGCCAGCAGACACCGGGACAGGGGAACCTACGAGCAGTACTTC. This translates into CASRHRDRGTYEQYF.

The CDR3 spells CASSHLQTGYEQYF. The CDR3 region has the DNA TGCGCCAGCAGCCACCTTCAAACGGGCTACGAGCAGTACTTC. This sequence joins TRBV4-1 and TRBJ2-7; D gene uncertain. Trimming removed 3 bases at V and 3 bases at J, with 12 bases between. The CDR3 is 14 amino acids. Per germline, CDR1 MGHRA and CDR2 YSYEKL.

The rearrangement links TRBV27 to TRBJ1-3, with 8 bases that match TRBD1. V lost 6 bases and J lost 4; bases outside the gene matches: 8. Germline-derived CDR1 and CDR2 are MNHEY and SMNVEV (reference sequence). CDR3 length: 15 amino acids. CDR3 bases: TGTGCCAGCAGGAGAGACAGGGGCGGCGGAAACACCATATATTTT. This sequence encodes CASRRDRGGGNTIYF.

The chain has TRBV23-1 and TRBJ2-6; D is ambiguous. TRBV23-1 is labeled an ORF, and its function is uncertain. This CDR3 region has 17 residues. V shed 5 bases and J shed 5 bases, with 19 bases lying between them. Here the CDR3 reads CASSSKAQQSRANVLTF. In DNA, the CDR3 is TGCGCCAGCAGTTCTAAAGCGCAACAAAGTCGGGCCAACGTCCTGACTTTC.

This CDR3 reads CASSLDRNTEAFF. CDR3 nucleotides: TGTGCCAGCAGCTTAGACAGGAACACTGAAGCTTTCTTT. The rearrangement joins TRBV7-7 to TRBJ1-1, with unresolved D. V gave up 1 base and J gave up 1 base, with 4 bases separating them. CDR1 is SSHAT and CDR2 is FNYEAQ in the germline V gene (reference sequence). This CDR3 contains 13 residues.

This chain links TRBV6-5 with TRBJ2-5; 7 bases fit TRBD2. This CDR3 has 15 amino acids. The germline gives CDR1 MNHEY, CDR2 SVGAGI. Trimming removed 5 bases from V and 3 bases from J; junction bases left unmatched: 9. The CDR3 DNA is TGTGCCAGCAGTCCTTGGACTAGTGGGAAAGAGACCCAGTACTTC. Translated, it gives CASSPWTSGKETQYF.

This sequence joins TRBV5-4 and TRBJ2-3; 8 nucleotides align to TRBD2. The CDR3 consists of 16 residues. V was clipped by 3 bases and J by 9 bases; unmatched bases: 15. Germline values: CDR1 SGHNT, CDR2 YYREEE (reference sequence). CDR3 nucleotides: TGTGCCAGCAGCTGGGAGCGGGGGCACTATGGCGGAACGCAGTATTTT. Amino acid sequence: CASSWERGHYGGTQYF.

V usage is TRBV10-1 and J usage is TRBJ2-5; 8 nucleotides match TRBD1. The better agreement between TRBJ2-7 and the DNA end casts doubt on the J call. The germline CDR1 and CDR2 sequences are WNHNN and SYGVQD (reference sequence). The CDR3 has 14 amino acids. Written as DNA, the CDR3 is TGCGCCAGCAGTGAACGGACAGGGACCTACGAGCAGTACTTC. Amino acids: CASSERTGTYEQYF.

The chain combines TRBV27 with TRBJ1-3; perhaps TRBD1 as D (5 bases). Per germline, CDR1 MNHEY and CDR2 SMNVEV (reference sequence). This CDR3 comprises 17 residues. Trimming took 5 bases from V and 0 from J, leaving 17 bases between them. The CDR3 DNA reads as TGTGCCAGCAGTAAACAGGTTCCGAGACTCTCTGGAAACACCATATATTTT. This translates into CASSKQVPRLSGNTIYF.

V and J are TRBV18 and TRBJ2-1; 10 bases map to TRBD2. The germline gives CDR1 KGHSH, CDR2 LQKENI. The CDR3 loop spans 16 amino acids. Trimming at V came to 1 base and at J to 1 base, leaving 1 base not matched to a gene. The CDR3 loop reads CASSPLAGGSYNEQFF. In nucleotides, the CDR3 is TGTGCCAGCTCACCACTAGCGGGGGGTTCCTACAATGAGCAGTTCTTC. Together with reference TRBV18 and TRBJ2-1, the CDR3 gives the full variable domain: NAGVMQNPRHLVRRRGQEARLRCSPMKGHSHVYWYRQLPEEGLKFMVYLQKENIIDESGMPKERFSAEFPKEGPSILRIQQVVRGDSAAYFCASSPLAGGSYNEQFFGPGTRLTVL.

This chain connects TRBV7-8 to TRBJ2-5; D call uncertain. The V gene lost 6 bases and the J gene lost 3 bases, with 11 bases spanning the gap. This CDR3 is 13 amino acids long. Germline CDR1 is SGHVS and CDR2 is FQNEAQ. The DNA of the CDR3 is TGTGCCAGCAGTCTAGGCGGAAAAGAGACCCAGTACTTC. It specifies CASSLGGKETQYF.

DNA for the CDR3: TGTGCCAGCTCACCACGGGGTTTGGAAACGAACTACGAGCAGTACTTC. Protein product: CASSPRGLETNYEQYF. The rearrangement links TRBV18 to TRBJ2-7, with D unresolved. The germline V gene has CDR1 KGHSH and CDR2 LQKENI. V shed 1 base and J shed 3 bases, with 16 bases lying between them. The CDR3 contains 16 residues.

The V call is TRBV5-4, the J call TRBJ2-3, with 7 bases that match TRBD2. The CDR3 covers 16 residues. The V gene end was trimmed by 2 bases and the J gene end by 1 base; junction bases not matched to a gene: 7. Germline CDR1 reads SGHNT; CDR2 reads YYREEE (reference sequence). The CDR3 sequence is CASSLGRVSGTDTQYF. The CDR3 DNA sequence: TGTGCCAGCAGCTTAGGGAGGGTTAGCGGCACAGATACGCAGTATTTT.

CDR3 nucleotides: TGCGCCAGCAGCCAAGTAGCCGACAGATCGTACAATGAGCAGTTCTTC. It encodes CASSQVADRSYNEQFF. The V and J genes are TRBV4-3 and TRBJ2-1; D is perhaps TRBD1 (5 bases). The CDR3 runs to 16 residues. The ends were cut back, 1 base at V and 4 bases at J, with 14 bases in the middle. Germline V CDR1 and CDR2: LGHNA, YSLEER.

This chain joins TRBV7-8 and TRBJ2-7; 9 nucleotides line up with TRBD1. Trimming removed 5 bases from V and 7 bases from J; junction bases left unmatched: 12. The CDR3 runs to 15 residues. The germline V gene encodes CDR1 SGHVS and CDR2 FQNEAQ. In DNA, the CDR3 is TGTGCCAGCAGCCTAGAGGGACAGGGAATGAGGGAGCAGTACTTC. It is translated as CASSLEGQGMREQYF. Variable domain in full (rest from reference TRBV7-8 and TRBJ2-7): GAGVSQSPRYKVAKRGQDVALRCDPISGHVSLFWYQQALGQGPEFLTYFQNEAQLDKSGLPSDRFFAERPEGSVSTLKIQRTQQEDSAVYLCASSLEGQGMREQYFGPGTRLTVT.

The sample holds one count of this clone. The V call is TRBV25-1, the J call TRBJ1-2; no reliable D call. CDR1 MGHDK and CDR2 SYGVNS come from the germline V gene. The CDR3 runs 14 residues. Trimming removed 9 bases from V and 1 base from J, with 15 bases in between. Here the CDR3 reads CASSGMGNNYGYTF. CDR3 DNA: TGTGCCAGTTCGGGTATGGGGAATAACTATGGCTACACCTTC.

The rearrangement links TRBV27 to TRBJ2-6, with 10 bases aligning to TRBD1. Trimming removed 5 bases from V and 2 bases from J; junction bases left unmatched: 6. This CDR3 contains 17 residues. CDR1 and CDR2 from the germline V gene are MNHEY and SMNVEV (reference sequence). The CDR3 DNA follows: TGTGCCAGCAGTGCCTCCGGGACAGGGGCTGGGGCCAACGTCCTGACTTTC. Amino acid sequence: CASSASGTGAGANVLTF.

The CDR3 DNA reads TGTGCCAGTAGTATAGCACAGGGCCCCTACAATGAGCAGTTCTTC. This sequence encodes CASSIAQGPYNEQFF. The chain is built from TRBV19 and TRBJ2-1; D perhaps matches TRBD1 (6 bases). Deletions cut 1 base from V and 2 bases from J, with 9 bases between. This CDR3 region has 15 residues. Germline V gene data show CDR1 as LNHDA and CDR2 as SQIVND (reference sequence).

The chain combines TRBV15 with TRBJ2-1, with 10 positions matching TRBD1. V dropped 9 bases and J dropped 7; count of bases not matched to a gene: 12. Germline V gives CDR1 LNHNV, CDR2 YYDKDF (reference sequence). The CDR3 sequence is 15 residues long. This chain's CDR3 is CATKRSDRGWNEQFF. The CDR3 DNA reads as TGTGCCACAAAAAGGTCGGACAGGGGGTGGAATGAGCAGTTCTTC.

The CDR3 is CASSLDRGSGEQYF. The CDR3 coding sequence is TGCGCCAGCAGCCTGGACAGGGGGAGTGGCGAGCAGTACTTC. The gene calls are TRBV5-1 and TRBJ2-7, with 10 bases fitting TRBD1. The CDR3 spans 14 residues. Germline V gives CDR1 SGHRS, CDR2 YFSETQ. V dropped 4 bases and J dropped 6; count of bases not matched to a gene: 7.

The chain recombines TRBV29-1 with TRBJ2-1, with a possible D match to TRBD2 (5 bases). This CDR3 is 14 amino acids long. Per germline, CDR1 SQVTM and CDR2 ANQGSEA. Trimming cost V 5 bases and J 0 bases, with 11 bases left between them. CDR3 region: CSVWAGNSYNEQFF. The CDR3 nucleotides read TGCAGCGTTTGGGCCGGGAACTCCTACAATGAGCAGTTCTTC.

The V call is TRBV14, the J call TRBJ2-1; D is perhaps TRBD1 (5 bases). Germline loops: CDR1 SGHDN, CDR2 FVKESK. Trimming took 1 base from V and 4 from J, leaving 11 bases between them. The CDR3 totals 15 residues. The DNA of the CDR3 is TGTGCCAGCAGCCAAGGTCTTTCAGGGTACAATGAGCAGTTCTTC. Protein product: CASSQGLSGYNEQFF.

The rearrangement links TRBV7-8 to TRBJ1-6; no reliable D call. V was shortened by 0 bases and J by 7 bases, with 7 bases between the two germline ends. CDR1 SGHVS and CDR2 FQNEAQ come from the germline V gene. CDR3 size: 14 residues. CDR3 sequence: CASSLAPLNSPLHF. Here the CDR3 DNA reads TGTGCCAGCAGCTTAGCCCCCCTGAATTCACCCCTCCACTTT.

The chain is built from TRBV7-2 and TRBJ1-4, with 10 bases lining up with TRBD1. The junction had 3 bases not matched to a gene; V was cut back by 4 bases and J by 7 bases. CDR3 size: 14 residues. The germline V gene has CDR1 SGHTA and CDR2 FQGNSA. The CDR3 protein is CASSSTGGIEKLFF. CDR3 sequence (DNA): TGTGCCAGCAGCTCGACAGGGGGCATTGAAAAACTGTTTTTT.

V and J are TRBV9 and TRBJ2-3; D not certain. This CDR3 contains 16 residues. Germline-derived CDR1 and CDR2 are SGDLS and YYNGEE. V lost 3 bases, J lost 0 bases, and 14 bases lay in between. The CDR3 loop is CASSASWVLSTDTQYF. The CDR3 DNA sequence: TGTGCCAGCAGCGCCAGCTGGGTCTTAAGCACAGATACGCAGTATTTT.

The chain uses TRBV19 and TRBJ1-3, with a weak D call TRBD1 (6 bases). Germline-derived CDR1 and CDR2 are LNHDA and SQIVND (reference sequence). The V and J ends lost 8 bases and 4 bases respectively, with 12 bases between them. The CDR3 is made up of 13 amino acids. The CDR3 nucleotides read TGTGCCAGTGTACAGGGTTACGGAAACACCATATATTTT. Protein: CASVQGYGNTIYF.

The DNA for the CDR3 is TGTGCCAGCAGCTTGGATCTGAGCGGGTCCACCTACGAGCAGTACTTC. The encoded protein is CASSLDLSGSTYEQYF. The chain combines TRBV5-4 with TRBJ2-7; D is perhaps TRBD2 (6 bases). Germline lookup yields CDR1 SGHNT and CDR2 YYREEE (reference sequence). CDR3 length: 16 amino acids. Trimming shortened V by 0 bases and J by 2 bases, and 15 bases separated the two germline ends.

This clone was detected once. The chain employs TRBV5-1 and TRBJ1-6; D is unresolved. V was clipped by 0 bases and J by 0 bases, with 7 bases between them. This CDR3 contains 16 residues. CDR1 is SGHRS and CDR2 is YFSETQ in the germline V gene. The CDR3 reads CASSLVGSSYNSPLHF. The CDR3 nucleotides are TGCGCCAGCAGCTTGGTTGGAAGCTCCTATAATTCACCCCTCCACTTT.

This clone was picked up a small number of times. This chain links TRBV2 with TRBJ1-5; D perhaps matches TRBD1 (6 bases). The germline V gene encodes CDR1 SNHLY and CDR2 FYNNEI. V lost 4 bases and J 2 bases, leaving 6 bases between the germline ends. The CDR3 consists of 13 residues. For the CDR3, the DNA is TGTGCCAGCAGTGGACAGGGCAATCAGCCCCAGCATTTT. It specifies CASSGQGNQPQHF.

V usage is TRBV7-2 and J usage is TRBJ2-1; D is uncertain. The CDR3 contains 12 residues. V shed 5 bases and J shed 8 bases, with 10 bases lying between them. In germline, CDR1 is SGHTA, CDR2 FQGNSA. The CDR3 DNA reads as TGTGCCAGCAGCCCCACCGTAGATGAGCAGTTCTTC. Translated, it gives CASSPTVDEQFF.

The chain recombines TRBV6-5 with TRBJ1-2; TRBD1 might be the D (5 bases). V was clipped by 0 bases and J by 6 bases, with 14 bases between them. The CDR3 covers 15 residues. Germline assignment: CDR1 MNHEY and CDR2 SVGAGI. The CDR3 DNA reads TGTGCCAGCAGTTACTCGTCGGACAACTACGATGGCTACACCTTC. This sequence encodes CASSYSSDNYDGYTF.